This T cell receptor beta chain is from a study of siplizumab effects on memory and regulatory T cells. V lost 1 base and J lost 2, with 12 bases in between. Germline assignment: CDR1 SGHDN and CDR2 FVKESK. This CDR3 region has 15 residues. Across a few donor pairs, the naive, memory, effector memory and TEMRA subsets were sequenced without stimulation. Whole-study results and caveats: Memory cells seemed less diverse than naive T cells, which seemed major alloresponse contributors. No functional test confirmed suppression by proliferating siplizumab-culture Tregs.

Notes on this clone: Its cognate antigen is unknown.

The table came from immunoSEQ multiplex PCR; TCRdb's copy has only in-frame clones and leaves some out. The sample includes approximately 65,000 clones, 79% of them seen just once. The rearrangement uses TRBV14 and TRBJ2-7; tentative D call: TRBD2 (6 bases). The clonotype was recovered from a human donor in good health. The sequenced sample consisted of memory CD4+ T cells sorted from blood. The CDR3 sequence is CASSQVQGGPYEQYF. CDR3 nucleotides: TGTGCCAGCAGCCAAGTCCAGGGAGGTCCCTACGAGCAGTACTTC.